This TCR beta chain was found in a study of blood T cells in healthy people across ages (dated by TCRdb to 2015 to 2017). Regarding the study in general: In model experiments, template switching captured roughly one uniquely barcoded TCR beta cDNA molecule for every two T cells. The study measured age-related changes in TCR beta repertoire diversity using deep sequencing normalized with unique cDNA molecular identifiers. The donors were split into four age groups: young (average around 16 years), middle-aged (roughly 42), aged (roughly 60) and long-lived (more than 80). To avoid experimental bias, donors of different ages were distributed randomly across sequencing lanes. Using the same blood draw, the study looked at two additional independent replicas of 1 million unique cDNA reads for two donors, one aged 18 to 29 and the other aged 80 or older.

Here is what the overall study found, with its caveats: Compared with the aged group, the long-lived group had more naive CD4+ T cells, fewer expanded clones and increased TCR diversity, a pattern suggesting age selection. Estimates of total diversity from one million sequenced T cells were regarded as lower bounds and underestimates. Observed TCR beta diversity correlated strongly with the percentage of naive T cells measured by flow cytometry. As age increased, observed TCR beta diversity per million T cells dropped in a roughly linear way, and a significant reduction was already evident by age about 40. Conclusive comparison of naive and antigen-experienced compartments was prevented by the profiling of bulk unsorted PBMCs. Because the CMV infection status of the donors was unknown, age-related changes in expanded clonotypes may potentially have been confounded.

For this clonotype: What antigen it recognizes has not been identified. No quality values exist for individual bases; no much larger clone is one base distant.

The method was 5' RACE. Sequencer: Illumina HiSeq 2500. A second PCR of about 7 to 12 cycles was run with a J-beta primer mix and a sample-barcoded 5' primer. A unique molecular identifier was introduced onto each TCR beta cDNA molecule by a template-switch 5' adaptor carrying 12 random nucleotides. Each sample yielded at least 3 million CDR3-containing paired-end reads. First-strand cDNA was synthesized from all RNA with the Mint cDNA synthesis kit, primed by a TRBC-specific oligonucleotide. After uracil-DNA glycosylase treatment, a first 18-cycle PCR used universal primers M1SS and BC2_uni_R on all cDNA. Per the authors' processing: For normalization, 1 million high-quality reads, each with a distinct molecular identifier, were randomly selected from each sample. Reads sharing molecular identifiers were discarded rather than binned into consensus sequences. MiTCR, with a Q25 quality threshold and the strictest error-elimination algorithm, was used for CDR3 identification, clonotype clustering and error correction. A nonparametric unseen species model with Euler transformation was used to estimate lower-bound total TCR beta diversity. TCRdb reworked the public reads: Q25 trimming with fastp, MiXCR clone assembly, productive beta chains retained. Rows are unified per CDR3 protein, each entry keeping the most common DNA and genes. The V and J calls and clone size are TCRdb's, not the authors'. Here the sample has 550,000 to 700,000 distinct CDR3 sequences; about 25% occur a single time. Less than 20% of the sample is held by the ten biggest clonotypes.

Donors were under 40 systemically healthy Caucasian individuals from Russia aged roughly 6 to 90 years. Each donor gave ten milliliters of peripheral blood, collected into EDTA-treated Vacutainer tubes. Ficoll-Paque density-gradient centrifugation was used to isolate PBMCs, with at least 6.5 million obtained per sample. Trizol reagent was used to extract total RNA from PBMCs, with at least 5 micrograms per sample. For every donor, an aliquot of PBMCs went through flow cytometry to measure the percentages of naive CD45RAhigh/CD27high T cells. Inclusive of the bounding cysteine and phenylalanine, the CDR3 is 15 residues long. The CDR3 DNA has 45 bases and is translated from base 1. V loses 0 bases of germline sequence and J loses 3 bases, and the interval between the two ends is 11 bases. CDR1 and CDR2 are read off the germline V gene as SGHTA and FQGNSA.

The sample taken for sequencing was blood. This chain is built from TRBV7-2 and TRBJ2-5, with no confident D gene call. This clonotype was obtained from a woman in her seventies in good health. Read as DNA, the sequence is TGTGCCAGCAGCTTAGCATTGTCTATTAAAGAGACCCAGTACTTC. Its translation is CASSLALSIKETQYF.